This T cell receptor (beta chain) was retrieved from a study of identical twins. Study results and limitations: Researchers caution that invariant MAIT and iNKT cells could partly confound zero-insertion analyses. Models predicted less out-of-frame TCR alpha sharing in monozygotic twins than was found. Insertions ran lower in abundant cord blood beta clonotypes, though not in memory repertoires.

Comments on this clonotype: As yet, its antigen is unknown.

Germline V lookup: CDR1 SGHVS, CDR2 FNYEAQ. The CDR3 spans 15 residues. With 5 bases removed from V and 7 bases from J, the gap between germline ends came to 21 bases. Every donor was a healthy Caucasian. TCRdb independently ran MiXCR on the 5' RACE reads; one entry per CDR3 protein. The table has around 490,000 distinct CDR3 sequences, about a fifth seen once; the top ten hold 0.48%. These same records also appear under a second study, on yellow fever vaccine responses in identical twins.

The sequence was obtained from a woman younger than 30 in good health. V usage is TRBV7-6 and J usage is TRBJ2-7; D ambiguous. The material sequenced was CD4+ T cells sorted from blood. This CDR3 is CASSPLETQREEQYF. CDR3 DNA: TGTGCCAGCAGCCCGCTCGAGACACAGAGAGAGGAGCAGTACTTC.